A selection of T cell receptor beta chains follows, all from one sample in a study of CD8+ T cells in alopecia areata. The data were produced by immunoSEQ multiplex PCR, yet TCRdb's version contains in-frame clones alone and is incomplete. The repertoire has about 220,000 clones, about 57% of them found once; the top ten carry around 1.4%. The source was CD4+ T cells sorted from blood, collected at week 4, from a patient treated with tofacitinib. These TCRs come from a human donor with alopecia areata. CDR3s include the opening cysteine and the closing phenylalanine or tryptophan. The order of the fields is D gene, V gene, clone size, J gene, CDR3 protein, CDR3 DNA. The D gene is left open where the match is weak. Expanded clones get a size class; other rows say once, few or many, or leave the size out.

D gene: NA; V gene: TRBV7-2; clone size: few; J gene: TRBJ2-3; CDR3 protein: CASRIRVGGAPTDTQYF; CDR3 DNA: TGTGCCAGCAGGATCAGAGTGGGGGGCGCCCCTACAGATACGCAGTATTTT
D gene: NA; V gene: TRBV30; clone size: NA; J gene: TRBJ1-2; CDR3 protein: CAWKGDGGYTF; CDR3 DNA: TGTGCCTGGAAGGGGGATGGCGGCTACACCTTC
D gene: NA; V gene: TRBV6-5; clone size: few; J gene: TRBJ1-5; CDR3 protein: CASSPQRRNQPQHF; CDR3 DNA: TGTGCCAGCTCCCCACAAAGGCGCAATCAGCCCCAGCATTTT
D gene: TRBD2; V gene: TRBV11-2; clone size: NA; J gene: TRBJ2-3; CDR3 protein: CASSGTSGVRGTDTQYF; CDR3 DNA: TGTGCCAGCAGCGGGACTAGCGGGGTAAGAGGCACAGATACGCAGTATTTT
D gene: TRBD1; V gene: TRBV11-2; clone size: many; J gene: TRBJ2-4; CDR3 protein: CASSSGTGSIQYF; CDR3 DNA: TGTGCCAGCAGCTCAGGGACAGGTTCCATTCAGTACTTC
D gene: TRBD1; V gene: TRBV5-1; clone size: few; J gene: TRBJ2-7; CDR3 protein: CASSLETGWEQYF; CDR3 DNA: TGCGCCAGCAGCTTGGAGACAGGGTGGGAGCAGTACTTC
D gene: NA; V gene: TRBV7-2; clone size: few; J gene: TRBJ2-4; CDR3 protein: CASSSGQGSDIQYF; CDR3 DNA: TGTGCCAGCAGCTCGGGCCAGGGTTCGGACATTCAGTACTTC
D gene: NA; V gene: TRBV5-1; clone size: NA; J gene: TRBJ2-7; CDR3 protein: CASRGPYEQYF; CDR3 DNA: TGCGCCAGCAGAGGACCTTACGAGCAGTACTTC
D gene: NA; V gene: TRBV6-6; clone size: once; J gene: TRBJ1-6; CDR3 protein: CASMLNSPLHF; CDR3 DNA: TGTGCCAGCATGCTCAATTCACCCCTCCACTTT
D gene: TRBD2; V gene: TRBV7-7; clone size: few; J gene: TRBJ2-1; CDR3 protein: CASSLGRGAGDEQFF; CDR3 DNA: TGTGCCAGCAGCTTAGGGCGGGGGGCCGGAGATGAGCAGTTCTTC
D gene: NA; V gene: TRBV6-5; clone size: NA; J gene: TRBJ2-7; CDR3 protein: CASSNTGSEQYF; CDR3 DNA: TGTGCCAGCAGTAATACAGGGAGCGAGCAGTACTTC
D gene: TRBD1; V gene: TRBV29-1; clone size: NA; J gene: TRBJ1-6; CDR3 protein: CSVSVGTGDSPLHF; CDR3 DNA: TGCAGCGTTTCCGTTGGGACAGGGGATTCACCCCTCCACTTT
D gene: NA; V gene: TRBV2; clone size: NA; J gene: TRBJ2-5; CDR3 protein: CARGLETQYF; CDR3 DNA: TGTGCCAGAGGTCTAGAGACCCAGTACTTC
D gene: TRBD2; V gene: TRBV14; clone size: NA; J gene: TRBJ2-1; CDR3 protein: CASRPLAASDNEQFF; CDR3 DNA: TGTGCCAGCAGGCCACTAGCGGCGTCCGACAATGAGCAGTTCTTC
D gene: TRBD1; V gene: TRBV7-2; clone size: NA; J gene: TRBJ1-2; CDR3 protein: CASSLGTGNYGYTF; CDR3 DNA: TGTGCCAGCAGCTTAGGGACAGGGAACTATGGCTACACCTTC
D gene: TRBD1; V gene: TRBV6-7; clone size: few; J gene: TRBJ2-1; CDR3 protein: CASNHPGQGHNEQFF; CDR3 DNA: TGTGCCAGCAATCATCCGGGACAGGGGCACAATGAGCAGTTCTTC
D gene: NA; V gene: TRBV14; clone size: NA; J gene: TRBJ1-2; CDR3 protein: CASSRAGASYYGYTF; CDR3 DNA: TGTGCCAGCAGCCGAGCGGGGGCTAGTTACTATGGCTACACCTTC
D gene: NA; V gene: TRBV6-6; clone size: few; J gene: TRBJ1-2; CDR3 protein: CASSYDSEVAGYTF; CDR3 DNA: TGTGCCAGCAGTTACGACAGCGAGGTAGCTGGCTACACCTTC
D gene: NA; V gene: TRBV4-3; clone size: NA; J gene: TRBJ2-7; CDR3 protein: CASSQSRHLRSYEQYF; CDR3 DNA: TGCGCCAGCAGCCAGAGCCGACACCTTCGGTCCTACGAGCAGTACTTC
D gene: TRBD1; V gene: TRBV30; clone size: NA; J gene: TRBJ1-5; CDR3 protein: CAWSRGTGNQPQHF; CDR3 DNA: TGTGCCTGGAGTCGCGGGACAGGCAATCAGCCCCAGCATTTT
D gene: TRBD2; V gene: TRBV5-1; clone size: NA; J gene: TRBJ2-3; CDR3 protein: CASTLTGTSVPTDTQYF; CDR3 DNA: TGCGCCAGCACGCTAACCGGGACTAGCGTACCCACAGATACGCAGTATTTT
D gene: NA; V gene: TRBV4-3; clone size: few; J gene: TRBJ2-7; CDR3 protein: CASSRGTRDYEQYF; CDR3 DNA: TGCGCCAGCAGCCGGGGGACACGAGACTACGAGCAGTACTTC
D gene: TRBD2; V gene: TRBV7-2; clone size: NA; J gene: TRBJ2-7; CDR3 protein: CASSSQVAGNYEQYF; CDR3 DNA: TGTGCCAGCAGCTCCCAGGTAGCGGGGAACTACGAGCAGTACTTC
D gene: NA; V gene: TRBV30; clone size: few; J gene: TRBJ1-1; CDR3 protein: CAFRGQLNTEAFF; CDR3 DNA: TGTGCCTTTCGGGGACAATTGAACACTGAAGCTTTCTTT
D gene: TRBD1; V gene: TRBV5-6; clone size: NA; J gene: TRBJ2-5; CDR3 protein: CASSLAGQGVETQYF; CDR3 DNA: TGTGCCAGCAGCTTGGCGGGACAGGGAGTAGAGACCCAGTACTTC
D gene: TRBD1; V gene: TRBV5-1; clone size: NA; J gene: TRBJ2-7; CDR3 protein: CASSLNEGQGHEQYF; CDR3 DNA: TGCGCCAGCAGCTTGAACGAAGGACAGGGCCACGAGCAGTACTTC
D gene: TRBD2; V gene: TRBV30; clone size: NA; J gene: TRBJ2-3; CDR3 protein: CAWMGKLAGGPDTQYF; CDR3 DNA: TGTGCCTGGATGGGGAAACTAGCGGGGGGGCCAGATACGCAGTATTTT
D gene: NA; V gene: TRBV4-1; clone size: NA; J gene: TRBJ2-4; CDR3 protein: CASSQQTGTNIQYF; CDR3 DNA: TGCGCCAGCAGCCAACAAACCGGGACAAACATTCAGTACTTC
D gene: NA; V gene: TRBV5-1; clone size: NA; J gene: TRBJ2-3; CDR3 protein: CASSLGRADTQYF; CDR3 DNA: TGCGCCAGCAGCTTGGGCAGGGCAGATACGCAGTATTTT
D gene: TRBD1; V gene: TRBV5-6; clone size: once; J gene: TRBJ2-7; CDR3 protein: CASSYSIGQGGYEQYF; CDR3 DNA: TGTGCCAGCAGCTATTCCATCGGACAGGGGGGCTACGAGCAGTACTTC
D gene: TRBD2; V gene: TRBV5-4; clone size: NA; J gene: TRBJ2-3; CDR3 protein: CASSSGLETQYF; CDR3 DNA: TGTGCCAGCAGCTCAGGACTAGAGACGCAGTATTTT
D gene: TRBD2; V gene: TRBV29-1; clone size: NA; J gene: TRBJ2-7; CDR3 protein: CSVAQGGEQYF; CDR3 DNA: TGCAGCGTTGCTCAGGGAGGGGAGCAGTACTTC